These 29 T cell receptor beta chains were all obtained from the same sample, sequenced in a study of blood T cell repertoires in COVID-19. The repertoire was sequenced with immunoSEQ multiplex PCR; TCRdb's copy has only in-frame clones and lacks some. The sample consists of 260,000 or so clones, roughly 86% of them appearing once. The material sequenced was PBMCs or T cells enriched from blood (not recorded which). The origin of the receptors is a young woman with acute COVID-19.

The rearrangement uses TRBV5-6 and TRBJ1-3; no clear D. Germline loops: CDR1 SGHDT, CDR2 YYEEEE. V lost 4 bases and J 1 base, leaving 9 bases between the germline ends. This CDR3 has 14 amino acids. The CDR3 bases are TGTGCCAGCAGCGGCCGAGGGTCTGGAAACACCATATATTTT. Translation: CASSGRGSGNTIYF.

The chain has TRBV19 and TRBJ2-2; 9 bases align to TRBD2. Germline lookup yields CDR1 LNHDA and CDR2 SQIVND (reference sequence). This CDR3 has 15 amino acids. Losses at the gene ends were 1 base for V and 5 bases for J; bases not matched to a gene: 2. For the CDR3, the DNA is TGTGCCAGTAGTATAGTAGCGGGGGAAACCGGGGAGCTGTTTTTT. It yields the protein CASSIVAGETGELFF.

This chain uses TRBV25-1 with TRBJ1-1; a weak D match, TRBD1 (6 bases). The CDR3 is 15 amino acids. The V gene's germline CDR1 is MGHDK and CDR2 SYGVNS. V lost 1 base and J 1 base, leaving 10 bases between the germline ends. This CDR3 is CASSEWNRANTEAFF. The CDR3 DNA reads TGTGCCAGCAGTGAATGGAACAGGGCGAACACTGAAGCTTTCTTT.

CDR3 region: CATDRGAGTTEAFF. For the CDR3, the DNA is TGTGCCACGGACAGGGGTGCGGGAACCACTGAAGCTTTCTTT. The rearrangement links TRBV10-3 to TRBJ1-1, with 9 bases aligning to TRBD1. After removal of 10 bases from V and 4 bases from J, the junction contained 10 bases not matched to a gene. Germline CDR1 and CDR2: ENHRY and SYGVKD. The CDR3 is 14 amino acids.

This chain uses TRBV12-5 with TRBJ2-1; 14 bases agree with TRBD2. CDR3 length: 16 amino acids. Germline V gene lookup returns CDR1 LGHNT and CDR2 FRNRAP. The junction had 10 bases not matched to a gene; V was cut back by 6 bases and J by 9 bases. CDR3 sequence: CASGWTSGGSAGEQFF. For the CDR3, the DNA is TGTGCTAGTGGGTGGACTAGCGGGGGGTCGGCGGGTGAGCAGTTCTTC.

The chain joins TRBV12-5 to TRBJ2-5; TRBD2 might be the D (5 bases). V lost 2 bases to trimming and J lost 4 bases, with 11 bases between them. The length of the CDR3 is 14 residues. CDR1 LGHNT and CDR2 FRNRAP come from the germline V gene. CDR3 in amino acids: CASGLLSGIETQYF. CDR3 sequence (DNA): TGTGCTAGTGGTTTGCTCTCGGGGATAGAGACCCAGTACTTC.

V usage is TRBV7-8 and J usage is TRBJ1-5; 8 bases map to TRBD1. J gave up 6 bases and V 4 bases, and 5 bases lay outside the gene matches. The CDR3 runs 14 residues. Germline V CDR1 and CDR2: SGHVS, FQNEAQ. CDR3 amino acids: CASSSTGGIQPQHF. DNA of the CDR3: TGTGCCAGCAGCTCTACAGGGGGAATTCAGCCCCAGCATTTT. The full variable domain, in which reference TRBV7-8 and TRBJ1-5 provide the parts outside the CDR3, is GAGVSQSPRYKVAKRGQDVALRCDPISGHVSLFWYQQALGQGPEFLTYFQNEAQLDKSGLPSDRFFAERPEGSVSTLKIQRTQQEDSAVYLCASSSTGGIQPQHFGDGTRLSIL.

J is TRBJ2-3 and V is TRBV9; unclear D gene. V gave up 0 bases and J gave up 2 bases, with 4 bases separating them. Per the germline V gene, CDR1 is SGDLS and CDR2 is YYNGEE. CDR3 length: 13 amino acids. CDR3 DNA: TGTGCCAGCAGCGTAGCTTCCACAGATACGCAGTATTTT. It encodes CASSVASTDTQYF.

The gene calls are TRBV27 and TRBJ1-1, with TRBD1 matching over 7 bases. V gave up 7 bases and J gave up 5 bases; unmatched junction bases: 13. This CDR3 is built from 15 residues. Germline V gene lookup returns CDR1 MNHEY and CDR2 SMNVEV (reference sequence). This chain's CDR3 is CASTNWRAGGTEAFF. The CDR3 bases are TGTGCCAGCACCAACTGGAGGGCAGGGGGTACTGAAGCTTTCTTT.

This chain connects TRBV7-9 to TRBJ1-1; D remains ambiguous. With 3 bases removed from V and 5 bases from J, the gap between germline ends came to 19 bases. The CDR3 is 16 residues long. The V gene's germline CDR1 is SEHNR and CDR2 FQNEAQ (reference sequence). The CDR3 sequence: CASSLGSGRLGTEAFF. The DNA for the CDR3 is TGTGCCAGCAGCTTGGGGTCGGGAAGGCTGGGGACTGAAGCTTTCTTT.

Points on this clone: Other DNA sequences in this sample translate to the same CDR3. V usage is TRBV6-5 and J usage is TRBJ2-7, with TRBD1 matching over 7 bases. Per the germline V gene, CDR1 is MNHEY and CDR2 is SVGAGI. The CDR3 runs to 14 residues. V lost 0 bases, J lost 5 bases, and 4 bases stayed unmatched. The CDR3 sequence is CASSYSRQGHEQYF. The CDR3 DNA sequence: TGTGCCAGCAGTTACTCGAGACAGGGCCACGAGCAGTACTTC.

The rearrangement uses TRBV19 and TRBJ2-7; 9 nucleotides line up with TRBD1. The CDR3 totals 16 residues. Germline CDR1 and CDR2: LNHDA and SQIVND (reference sequence). V lost 4 bases and J lost 2; bases outside the gene matches: 9. The CDR3 DNA reads TGTGCCAGTAGTACCTTTCCCCGGACAGGGGCCTACGAGCAGTACTTC. It codes for CASSTFPRTGAYEQYF.

This clone was recorded only once. This chain joins TRBV5-1 and TRBJ1-3, with a tentative D call TRBD1 (5 bases). Germline CDR1 and CDR2: SGHRS and YFSETQ. This CDR3 is 16 amino acids long. V shed 4 bases and J shed 0 bases, with 14 bases lying between them. DNA for the CDR3: TGCGCCAGCAGCCGGGACTCAATAAGCTCTGGAAACACCATATATTTT. Translation: CASSRDSISSGNTIYF.

CDR3 DNA: TGTGCCAGCAGCCAAGTTCCCGGGGGGCCTTACAATGAGCAGTTCTTC. This codes for CASSQVPGGPYNEQFF. The chain links TRBV4-2 to TRBJ2-1; TRBD2 might be the D (7 bases). The germline CDR1 and CDR2 sequences are LGHNA and YNFKEQ. There are 16 residues in the CDR3. V gave up 1 base and J gave up 4 bases, with 14 bases separating them.

The chain couples TRBV3-1 (or the pseudogene TRBV3-2) to TRBJ2-2, with a weak D call TRBD2 (5 bases). The V end was cut by 2 bases, the J end by 1 base, with 5 bases between. Germline V gives CDR1 LGHDT, CDR2 YNNKEL (reference sequence). The CDR3 consists of 14 residues. CDR3 nucleotides: TGTGCCAGCAGCCAACGGGGGAACACCGGGGAGCTGTTTTTT. This codes for CASSQRGNTGELFF.

V usage is TRBV5-1 and J usage is TRBJ2-3, with 10 bases identical to TRBD2. This CDR3 is built from 15 residues. Trimming took 4 bases from V and 2 from J; bases not matched to a gene: 4. Germline CDR1 is SGHRS and CDR2 is YFSETQ. The CDR3 nucleotides read TGCGCCAGCAGCATACTAGCGGGAAACACAGATACGCAGTATTTT. Translating it yields CASSILAGNTDTQYF.

About this clone itself: It is unclear where the CDR3 begins or ends on the DNA, so no DNA is shown, and the CDR3 is as TCRdb lists it. The rearrangement joins TRBV5-1 to TRBJ2-5; the table assigns TRBD1, which was not confirmed against the DNA. The CDR3 totals 14 residues, both ends included. Germline CDR1 and CDR2: SGHRS and YFSETQ. The CDR3 here is CASSWGSGTGHLHF.

The rearrangement uses TRBV7-9 and TRBJ1-4, with a weak D call TRBD1 (6 bases). The CDR3 extends over 15 amino acids. V was shortened by 5 bases and J by 6 bases, with 16 bases between the two germline ends. Germline CDR1 SEHNR, CDR2 FQNEAQ (reference sequence). The CDR3 spells CASSAGQGRDEKLFF. Here the CDR3 DNA reads TGTGCCAGCAGCGCAGGCCAGGGGAGGGATGAAAAACTGTTTTTT. The full variable domain, in which reference TRBV7-9 and TRBJ1-4 provide the parts outside the CDR3, is DTGVSQNPRHKITKRGQNVTFRCDPISEHNRLYWYRQTLGQGPEFLTYFQNEAQLEKSRLLSDRFSAERPKGSFSTLEIQRTEQGDSAMYLCASSAGQGRDEKLFFGSGTQLSVL.

The chain recombines TRBV2 with TRBJ1-1; D might be TRBD1 (5 bases). The CDR3 contains 14 residues. Deletions cut 3 bases from V and 5 bases from J, with 13 bases between. Germline loops: CDR1 SNHLY, CDR2 FYNNEI. CDR3 amino acids: CASSDLGAPTEAFF. As DNA, the CDR3 is TGTGCCAGCAGTGATTTAGGGGCGCCTACTGAAGCTTTCTTT.

The V gene is TRBV25-1, the J gene TRBJ1-4; possibly TRBD1 for D (6 bases). In germline, CDR1 is MGHDK, CDR2 SYGVNS. Trimming shortened V by 1 base and J by 8 bases, and 14 bases separated the two germline ends. The CDR3 length is 15 residues. In nucleotides, the CDR3 is TGTGCCAGCAGTGAATCGACAGGTTACATCGAAAAACTGTTTTTT. Translated: CASSESTGYIEKLFF.

The CDR3 spells CASSPLGGKGEQYF. CDR3 bases: TGTGCCAGCTCACCATTAGGAGGGAAGGGCGAGCAGTACTTC. The rearrangement links TRBV18 to TRBJ2-7, with D perhaps TRBD2 (6 bases). Trimming cost V 2 bases and J 6 bases, with 14 bases left between them. Germline V CDR1 and CDR2: KGHSH, LQKENI. The CDR3 covers 14 residues.

The V call is TRBV5-5, the J call TRBJ2-1, with TRBD1 matching 7 bases. Germline V gives CDR1 SGHKS, CDR2 YYEKEE (reference sequence). The CDR3 totals 15 residues. The V segment lost 4 bases and the J segment 4 bases; nucleotides outside the gene matches: 8. Written as DNA, the CDR3 is TGTGCCAGCAGCCGTGTCACGGACAGGTACAATGAGCAGTTCTTC. The encoded protein is CASSRVTDRYNEQFF.

This chain uses TRBV28 with TRBJ1-5; 9 bases are a match to TRBD1. The J segment lost 6 bases and the V segment lost 4 bases, leaving 13 bases of the junction unmatched. Germline lookup yields CDR1 MDHEN and CDR2 SYDVKM. The CDR3 has 17 amino acids. CDR3: CASSSRYGTGTFQPQHF. In DNA form, the CDR3 reads TGTGCCAGCAGTTCCAGATACGGGACAGGGACCTTTCAGCCCCAGCATTTT.

The chain joins TRBV5-6 to TRBJ2-3, with D hard to call. Germline V CDR1 and CDR2: SGHDT, YYEEEE. Trimming removed 0 bases at V and 1 base at J, with 9 bases between. The CDR3 runs to 15 residues. DNA of the CDR3: TGTGCCAGCAGCTTGGCATTGGCGGGCACAGATACGCAGTATTTT. As protein: CASSLALAGTDTQYF.

The chain carries TRBV15 and TRBJ1-4; 7 nucleotides match TRBD1. The V gene end was trimmed by 4 bases and the J gene end by 0 bases; junction bases not matched to a gene: 8. Germline CDR1 LNHNV, CDR2 YYDKDF (reference sequence). CDR3 length: 17 amino acids. CDR3 loop: CATSTSPGQTTNEKLFF. The CDR3 DNA is TGTGCCACCAGCACTTCACCGGGACAGACAACTAATGAAAAACTGTTTTTT.

The chain uses TRBV12-5 and TRBJ1-6; no clear D gene. The CDR3 consists of 14 residues. Germline V CDR1 and CDR2: LGHNT, FRNRAP. V lost 3 bases to trimming and J lost 9 bases, with 12 bases between them. In DNA form, the CDR3 reads TGTGCTAGTGGTTTAAATGGAGGTGGTTCACCCCTCCACTTT. Amino acids: CASGLNGGGSPLHF. Full variable domain (rest looked up from reference TRBV12-5 and TRBJ1-6): DARVTQTPRHKVTEMGQEVTMRCQPILGHNTVFWYRQTMMQGLELLAYFRNRAPLDDSGMPKDRFSAEMPDATLATLKIQPSEPRDSAVYFCASGLNGGGSPLHFGNGTRLTVT.

The chain uses TRBV11-2 and TRBJ1-5; TRBD1 might be the D (5 bases). Between the trimmed V and J ends, which lost 8 bases and 5 bases, there was a span of 19 bases. Germline CDR1 and CDR2: SGHAT and FQNNGV. The length of the CDR3 is 15 residues. The CDR3 reads CASSARPTGDQPQHF. As DNA, the CDR3 is TGTGCCAGCTCTGCCCGCCCTACGGGGGATCAGCCCCAGCATTTT.

This clone occurred once. This chain joins TRBV11-2 and TRBJ1-2, with D possibly TRBD1 on 5 matching bases. The ends were cut back, 8 bases at V and 5 bases at J, with 18 bases in the middle. Germline lookup yields CDR1 SGHAT and CDR2 FQNNGV. The CDR3 contains 14 residues. The CDR3 loop reads CASVLGGDPYGYTF. DNA of the CDR3: TGTGCCAGCGTCCTGGGGGGGGATCCTTATGGCTACACCTTC.

This chain connects TRBV4-3 to TRBJ2-5, with 11 bases that match TRBD1. V lost 0 bases and J lost 5; bases outside the gene matches: 8. Germline lookup yields CDR1 LGHNA and CDR2 YSLEER. This CDR3 is built from 17 residues. CDR3 region: CASSQDRPGTGGETQYF. DNA of the CDR3: TGCGCCAGCAGCCAAGATCGACCAGGGACAGGGGGGGAGACCCAGTACTTC.